This TCR beta chain was captured in a study of blood T cell repertoires in COVID-19. Authors' methods: Amplified reference gene primers provided the basis for estimating nucleated cell counts. Assay: immunoSEQ multiplex PCR; the TCRdb copy retains only in-frame clones and omits some. That table gives V, J and clone size, and the DNA gave D and trimming. The data contain roughly 160,000 clones, about 86% of them singletons. This clone was recorded once. CDR1 and CDR2 from the germline V gene are SGHNT and YYREEE (reference sequence). Between the trimmed V and J ends, which lost 0 bases and 8 bases, there was a span of 14 bases. The length of the CDR3 is 14 residues.

The chain couples TRBV5-4 to TRBJ1-2, with D hard to call. The sequencing input was peripheral blood. This sequence originates from a woman aged 70-85 years with COVID-19, enrolled during active disease. The CDR3 nucleotides are TGTGCCAGCAGCTTGGTTTCAGCGTCGGGGGGCTACACCTTC. Translated: CASSLVSASGGYTF. Variable domain in full (rest from reference TRBV5-4 and TRBJ1-2): ETGVTQSPTHLIKTRGQQVTLRCSSQSGHNTVSWYQQALGQGPQFIFQYYREEENGRGNFPPRFSGLQFPNYSSELNVNALELDDSALYLCASSLVSASGGYTFGSGTRLTVV.